Listed below are T cell receptor beta chains from one sample, sequenced in a study of CD4 T cell repertoires in COVID-19. Data came from immunoSEQ multiplex PCR; TCRdb stores just in-frame clones and leaves some out. This table holds approximately 79,000 clones, about four fifths found once. This sample comprised CD4+ T cells from peripheral blood, obtained after recovery from COVID-19. Every receptor here comes from a human donor who had COVID-19. Both conserved end residues are part of each CDR3. D genes are given only for firm matches. Some rows have no size entry. The others give once, few or many, or a class for an expanded clone.

v_call	d_call	j_call	clone_size	cdr3_aa	cdr3_nt
TRBV11-3	NA	TRBJ2-5	NA	CASSSEGTQYF	TGTGCCAGCAGCTCCGAAGGGACCCAGTACTTC
TRBV19	NA	TRBJ1-2	NA	CASSKTTVYGYTF	TGTGCCAGTAGTAAGACGACAGTCTATGGCTACACCTTC
TRBV19	NA	TRBJ1-4	once	CASSPPGTNEKLFF	TGTGCCAGTAGTCCCCCAGGGACTAATGAAAAACTGTTTTTT
TRBV5-1	TRBD2	TRBJ2-3	NA	CASSFGSGGPGGTDTQYF	TGCGCCAGCAGCTTCGGTAGCGGGGGCCCCGGGGGCACAGATACGCAGTATTTT
TRBV5-4	NA	TRBJ2-5	once	CASSSAGRMGETQYF	TGTGCCAGCAGCTCGGCAGGGAGGATGGGGGAGACCCAGTACTTC
TRBV11-2	NA	TRBJ2-5	few	CASSQLGQTQYF	TGTGCCAGCAGCCAGTTGGGGCAGACCCAGTACTTC
TRBV7-9	NA	TRBJ1-2	NA	CASSLGPGGYTF	TGTGCCAGCAGCTTAGGACCGGGGGGCTACACCTTC
TRBV27	NA	TRBJ2-2	NA	CASSPWKSLNTGELFF	TGTGCCAGCAGCCCATGGAAAAGCTTGAACACCGGGGAGCTGTTTTTT
TRBV7-9	TRBD1	TRBJ1-5	once	CASSPWTGGDLNQPQHF	TGTGCCAGCAGCCCTTGGACAGGGGGGGACCTCAATCAGCCCCAGCATTTT
TRBV27	TRBD1	TRBJ1-5	NA	CASSLRQGNQPQHF	TGTGCCAGCAGCCTAAGACAGGGGAATCAGCCCCAGCATTTT
TRBV3-1/TRBV3-2	NA	TRBJ1-5	NA	CASSHARYNQPQHF	TGTGCCAGCAGCCACGCCCGTTACAATCAGCCCCAGCATTTT
TRBV27	TRBD1	TRBJ2-7	NA	CASSPRDSYSYEQYF	TGTGCCAGCAGTCCTCGGGACAGTTACTCCTACGAGCAGTACTTC
TRBV18	NA	TRBJ2-7	once	CASSPLGAGEEQYF	TGTGCCAGCTCACCACTAGGGGCCGGGGAGGAGCAGTACTTC
TRBV30	NA	TRBJ2-7	few	CAWRREGGPQYF	TGTGCCTGGAGAAGAGAGGGCGGGCCACAGTACTTC
TRBV11-2	TRBD2	TRBJ2-1	NA	CASSRRRETSGGPGEQFF	TGTGCCAGCAGCAGGCGACGGGAGACTAGCGGGGGTCCGGGTGAGCAGTTCTTC
TRBV5-1	NA	TRBJ2-7	NA	CASSRAGLTPSYEQYF	TGCGCCAGCAGCCGAGCAGGCTTGACTCCCTCCTACGAGCAGTACTTC
TRBV7-9	NA	TRBJ2-3	NA	CASTTMSDTQYF	TGTGCCAGCACCACCATGTCAGATACGCAGTATTTT
TRBV18	NA	TRBJ1-2	NA	CASSPKTDSNYGYTF	TGTGCCAGCTCACCGAAGACAGACTCTAACTATGGCTACACCTTC
TRBV19	TRBD2	TRBJ2-1	NA	CASTIELAGSNEQFF	TGTGCCAGTACAATTGAACTAGCGGGATCAAATGAGCAGTTCTTC
TRBV5-1	TRBD2	TRBJ2-2	NA	CASSSGLAGVTGELFF	TGCGCCAGCAGCTCCGGGCTAGCGGGAGTCACCGGGGAGCTGTTTTTT
TRBV24-1	TRBD1	TRBJ2-3	NA	CATSSPGTGSTDTQYF	TGTGCCACCAGTTCACCCGGGACAGGGAGCACAGATACGCAGTATTTT
TRBV10-3	NA	TRBJ2-6	NA	CAISEGRGFGANVLTF	TGTGCCATCAGCGAGGGGCGGGGTTTTGGGGCCAACGTCCTGACTTTC
TRBV10-2	NA	TRBJ2-2	NA	CASSEVRSTGELFF	TGCGCCAGCAGTGAGGTCCGATCCACCGGGGAGCTGTTTTTT
TRBV19	NA	TRBJ2-2	NA	CASSVSGANTGELFF	TGTGCCAGTAGTGTCTCGGGCGCGAACACCGGGGAGCTGTTTTTT
TRBV5-6	TRBD1	TRBJ1-6	NA	CASSLQTGGANSPLHF	TGTGCCAGCAGCCTCCAGACAGGGGGCGCAAATTCACCCCTCCACTTT
TRBV5-4	NA	TRBJ2-3	NA	CASSLGVADTQYF	TGTGCCAGCAGCTTGGGGGTGGCAGATACGCAGTATTTT
TRBV28	NA	TRBJ1-6	NA	CASIGTTYNSPLHF	TGTGCCAGCATAGGGACAACCTATAATTCACCCCTCCACTTT
TRBV7-2	TRBD1	TRBJ1-2	NA	CASSHGQENYGYTF	TGTGCCAGCAGCCACGGACAGGAAAACTATGGCTACACCTTC
TRBV19	NA	TRBJ2-2	NA	CASSSGGGGELFF	TGTGCCAGTAGTAGTGGGGGCGGCGGGGAGCTGTTTTTT
TRBV7-2	NA	TRBJ2-3	NA	CASRPPVQDTQYF	TGTGCCAGCAGACCACCCGTCCAAGATACGCAGTATTTT
TRBV6-5	NA	TRBJ1-5	once	CASTSFRGNQPQHF	TGTGCCAGCACTTCATTCAGGGGCAATCAGCCCCAGCATTTT
TRBV5-8	NA	TRBJ2-7	NA	CASSLSWGAASLYEQYF	TGTGCCAGCAGCTTGTCTTGGGGGGCGGCTAGTCTTTACGAGCAGTACTTC
TRBV18	NA	TRBJ2-5	NA	CASSPAPAGQETQYF	TGTGCCAGCTCACCAGCCCCGGCGGGGCAAGAGACCCAGTACTTC
TRBV11-3	TRBD2	TRBJ2-3	NA	CASGGDLASGTQYF	TGTGCCAGTGGGGGGGATTTGGCGTCGGGTACGCAGTATTTT
TRBV12-5	NA	TRBJ1-3	once	CASGRGNTIYF	TGTGCTAGTGGAAGGGGAAACACCATATATTTT
TRBV19	TRBD1	TRBJ1-2	few	CASSTRQGSSYGYTF	TGTGCCAGTAGTACCCGACAGGGATCTAGCTATGGCTACACCTTC
TRBV5-4	TRBD1	TRBJ1-6	NA	CASSAGTAYNSPLHF	TGTGCCAGCAGCGCCGGGACAGCCTATAATTCACCCCTCCACTTT
TRBV7-3	TRBD2	TRBJ2-1	NA	CASRRGGEQFF	TGTGCCAGCAGACGGGGGGGTGAGCAGTTCTTC
TRBV2	NA	TRBJ1-2	NA	CASSVAANYGYTF	TGTGCCAGCAGTGTGGCGGCTAACTATGGCTACACCTTT
TRBV5-1	NA	TRBJ1-1	NA	CASSVNTFTEAFF	TGCGCCAGCAGCGTGAACACTTTCACTGAAGCTTTCTTT
TRBV5-1	NA	TRBJ2-2	once	CASSLEINTGELFF	TGCGCCAGCAGCTTGGAAATTAACACCGGGGAGCTGTTTTTT
TRBV2	TRBD1	TRBJ1-5	NA	CASSGGQGASQPQHF	TGTGCCAGCAGTGGGGGACAGGGGGCGAGTCAGCCCCAGCATTTT